The rows below give T cell receptor beta chains drawn from one sample of a study of CD8+ T cells in alopecia areata. TCRdb keeps only in-frame clones here, not all; method: immunoSEQ multiplex PCR. The sample lists 75,000 to 100,000 clones; roughly two fifths were seen once. The sequenced material came from CD4+ T cells sorted from blood. The receptors were gathered from a human donor with alopecia areata. Both conserved end residues are part of each CDR3. The D gene is left open where the match is weak. Not all rows give a size; the values are once, few, many and, for expanded clones, a class.

D gene	J gene	V gene	clone size	CDR3 DNA	CDR3 protein
TRBD1	TRBJ1-2	TRBV28	NA	TGTGCCAGCAGTTTGGACAGGGTGGGCTATGGCTACACCTTC	CASSLDRVGYGYTF
TRBD2	TRBJ2-1	TRBV7-2	few	TGTGCCAGCAGCTCCACCCGGACTAGCGGGGGTAATGAGCAGTTCTTC	CASSSTRTSGGNEQFF
NA	TRBJ1-4	TRBV30	NA	TGTGCCTGGAGAGGGGCAGCAGACCCCCGTGGAAAACTGTTTTTT	CAWRGAADPRGKLFF
NA	TRBJ1-1	TRBV5-4	NA	TGTGCCAGCAGCTTGGCCCGGGACGGCACTGAAGCTTTCTTT	CASSLARDGTEAFF
NA	TRBJ2-1	TRBV7-9	few	TGTGCCAGCAGCGAACAGGGTTTCTCCTACAATGAGCAGTTCTTC	CASSEQGFSYNEQFF
NA	TRBJ2-7	TRBV28	NA	TGTGCCAGCCAGGAGACAGCGACCTACGAGCAGTACTTC	CASQETATYEQYF
NA	TRBJ1-5	TRBV29-1	few	TGCAGCGTTGTAATCAGGGGAGGCAATCAGCCCCAGCATTTT	CSVVIRGGNQPQHF
NA	TRBJ1-2	TRBV30	NA	TGTGCCTGGAGTCTCAGCTATGGCTACACCTTC	CAWSLSYGYTF
NA	TRBJ2-2	TRBV15	NA	TGTGCCACCAGCAGAGATCGTGCATTGAACACCGGGGAGCTGTTTTTT	CATSRDRALNTGELFF
TRBD2	TRBJ2-2	TRBV30	NA	TGTGCCTGGAGTGTACTAGCGGGGGGACCCGGGGAGCTGTTTTTT	CAWSVLAGGPGELFF
TRBD1	TRBJ2-7	TRBV5-1	few	TGCGCCAGCACCGGGACAGGGGTCTCCTACGAGCAGTACTTC	CASTGTGVSYEQYF
TRBD1	TRBJ1-2	TRBV4-3	few	TGCGCCAGCAGCCTTCACATGGGACAGGATAACTATGGCTACACCTTC	CASSLHMGQDNYGYTF
NA	TRBJ2-7	TRBV7-9	NA	TGTGCCAGCAGCTTAGATAAGGGCGCCTACGAGCAGTACTTC	CASSLDKGAYEQYF
NA	TRBJ1-2	TRBV2	NA	TGTGCCAGCAGTGTACAGGGATCCTACTATGGCTACACCTTC	CASSVQGSYYGYTF
NA	TRBJ2-3	TRBV30	NA	TGTGCCTGGAGTGTTCGGCTGGATACGCAGTATTTT	CAWSVRLDTQYF
TRBD2	TRBJ2-5	TRBV5-1	NA	TGCGCCAGCAGCTGGTTTGCTAGCGGCCAAGAGACCCAGTACTTC	CASSWFASGQETQYF
NA	TRBJ1-4	TRBV5-1	NA	TGCGCCAGCACCGACGGCGAGGCAACTAATGAAAAACTGTTTTTT	CASTDGEATNEKLFF